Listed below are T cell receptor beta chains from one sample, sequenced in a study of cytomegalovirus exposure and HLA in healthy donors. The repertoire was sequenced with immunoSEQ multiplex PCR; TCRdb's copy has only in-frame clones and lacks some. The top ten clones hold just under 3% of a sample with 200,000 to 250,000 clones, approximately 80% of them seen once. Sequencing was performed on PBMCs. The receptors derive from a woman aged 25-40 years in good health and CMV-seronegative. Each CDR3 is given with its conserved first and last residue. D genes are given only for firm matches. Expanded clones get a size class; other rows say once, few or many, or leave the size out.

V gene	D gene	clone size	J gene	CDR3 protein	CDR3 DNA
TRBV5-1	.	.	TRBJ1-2	CASSQRQVGSHYGYTF	TGCGCCAGCAGCCAGAGACAGGTCGGCTCCCACTATGGCTACACCTTC
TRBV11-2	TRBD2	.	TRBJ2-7	CASSLEVSGGTYEQYF	TGTGCCAGCAGCTTAGAAGTTAGCGGGGGGACCTACGAGCAGTACTTC
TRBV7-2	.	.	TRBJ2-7	CASSSRRLGGAYEQYF	TGTGCCAGCAGCTCTCGCAGGTTGGGCGGGGCCTACGAGCAGTACTTC
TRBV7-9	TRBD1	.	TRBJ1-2	CASSLETGGFYGYTF	TGTGCCAGCAGCCTGGAGACAGGGGGCTTCTATGGCTACACCTTC
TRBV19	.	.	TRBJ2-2	CASSIGSGVTGELFF	TGTGCCAGTAGTATAGGATCAGGGGTCACCGGGGAGCTGTTTTTT
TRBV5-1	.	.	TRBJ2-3	CASSLLGGSTDTQYF	TGCGCCAGCAGCTTGCTAGGAGGAAGCACAGATACGCAGTATTTT
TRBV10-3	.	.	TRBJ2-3	CAISEYRNARAQYF	TGTGCCATCAGTGAGTACCGTAACGCTCGGGCGCAGTATTTT
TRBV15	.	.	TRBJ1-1	CATSRDQVYNLF	TGTGCCACCAGCAGAGATCAAGTGTACAACCTCTTT
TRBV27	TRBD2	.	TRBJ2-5	CASSPSSGSLWQETQYF	TGTGCCAGCAGTCCTTCGAGCGGGAGTCTGTGGCAAGAGACCCAGTACTTC
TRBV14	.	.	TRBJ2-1	CASSHNFNEQFF	TGTGCCAGCAGCCATAATTTTAATGAGCAGTTCTTC
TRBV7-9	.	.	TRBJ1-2	CASSRGFYGYTF	TGTGCCAGCAGCAGGGGGTTCTATGGCTACACCTTC
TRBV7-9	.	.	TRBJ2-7	CSSSLDEDEQYF	TGTTCCAGCAGCTTAGACGAGGACGAGCAGTACTTC
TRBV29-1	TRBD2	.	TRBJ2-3	CSVDGRGGTDTQYF	TGCAGCGTTGATGGGAGGGGCGGTACAGATACGCAGTATTTT
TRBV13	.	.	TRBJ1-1	CASSLARMNTEAFF	TGTGCCAGCAGCTTAGCTAGAATGAACACTGAAGCTTTCTTT
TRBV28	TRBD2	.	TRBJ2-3	CASSFERELADTQYF	TGTGCCAGCAGTTTCGAGCGGGAGCTAGCAGATACGCAGTATTTT
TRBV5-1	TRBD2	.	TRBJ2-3	CASSLARTSGGSSTDTQYF	TGCGCCAGCAGCTTGGCTCGGACTAGCGGGGGTTCTAGCACAGATACGCAGTATTTT
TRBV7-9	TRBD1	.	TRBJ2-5	CASSLEGAGIETQYF	TGTGCCAGCAGCTTAGAGGGGGCAGGGATCGAGACCCAGTACTTC
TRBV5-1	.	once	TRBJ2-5	CASSLSSGIQETQYF	TGCGCCAGCAGCTTGTCGTCCGGGATCCAAGAGACCCAGTACTTC
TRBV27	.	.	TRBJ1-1	CASSTHVRGTEAFF	TGTGCCAGCAGTACCCACGTGAGGGGGACTGAAGCTTTCTTT
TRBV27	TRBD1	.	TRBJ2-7	CASSLGQAAYEQYF	TGTGCCAGCAGTTTAGGACAGGCAGCCTACGAGCAGTACTTC
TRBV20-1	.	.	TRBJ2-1	CSATPYNEQFF	TGCAGTGCTACCCCTTACAATGAGCAGTTCTTC
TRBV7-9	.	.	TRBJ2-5	CASSQNGHQETQYF	TGTGCCAGCAGCCAGAATGGGCACCAAGAGACCCAGTACTTC
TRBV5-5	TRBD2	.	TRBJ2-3	CASISSGSSGDTQYF	TGTGCCAGCATTAGTAGCGGGTCTTCGGGAGATACGCAGTATTTT
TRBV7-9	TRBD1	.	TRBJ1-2	CASSFGTGINYGYTF	TGTGCCAGCAGCTTTGGGACAGGGATCAACTATGGCTACACCTTC
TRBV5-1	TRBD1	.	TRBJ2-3	CASSPGTGSTDTQYF	TGCGCCAGCAGCCCAGGGACAGGGAGCACAGATACGCAGTATTTT
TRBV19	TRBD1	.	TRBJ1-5	CASSGTGGNQPQHF	TGTGCCAGTAGTGGGACAGGGGGGAATCAGCCCCAGCATTTT
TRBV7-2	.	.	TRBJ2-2	CASSLGAPGELFF	TGTGCCAGCAGCTTAGGTGCGCCCGGGGAGCTGTTTTTT
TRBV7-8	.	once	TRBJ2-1	CASSPKHRADNEQFF	TGTGCCAGCAGCCCCAAACACAGGGCGGACAATGAGCAGTTCTTC
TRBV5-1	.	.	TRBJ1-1	CASSSRGPLNTEAFF	TGCGCCAGCAGCAGCAGGGGCCCACTGAACACTGAAGCTTTCTTT
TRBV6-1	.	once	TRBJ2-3	CASSEGNDGDTDTQYF	TGTGCCAGCAGTGAAGGGAATGACGGAGACACAGATACGCAGTATTTT
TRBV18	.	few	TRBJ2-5	CASSPLGTGEVETQYF	TGTGCCAGCTCACCACTCGGCACCGGGGAGGTAGAGACCCAGTACTTC
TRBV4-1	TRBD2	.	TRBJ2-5	CASSQVGGTSGGLQETQYF	TGCGCCAGCAGCCAAGTGGGGGGGACTAGCGGGGGGCTACAAGAGACCCAGTACTTC
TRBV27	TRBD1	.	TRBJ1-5	CASNLIGTDNQPQHF	TGTGCCAGCAACTTGATAGGGACAGATAATCAGCCCCAGCATTTT
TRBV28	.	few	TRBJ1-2	CASRPRVWDYTF	TGTGCCAGCAGACCCAGGGTGTGGGACTACACCTTC
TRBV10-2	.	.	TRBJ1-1	CASSEIAGNTEAFF	TGCGCCAGCAGTGAAATCGCGGGTAACACTGAAGCTTTCTTT
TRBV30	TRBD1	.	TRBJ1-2	CAWGTGGADGYTF	TGTGCCTGGGGAACAGGGGGCGCAGATGGCTACACCTTC